The 29 T cell receptor beta chains in this list originate from one sample, sequenced in a study of cytomegalovirus exposure and HLA in healthy donors. PCR employed 60 Vbeta and 13 Jbeta primers. Method: immunoSEQ multiplex PCR; TCRdb's copy keeps in-frame clones and lacks some. The data hold more than 95,000 clones, with less than 80% observed a single time. The specimen sequenced was PBMCs. These receptors were obtained from a man aged 30-40 years in good health and CMV-seronegative.

The chain couples TRBV4-3 to TRBJ1-1; 7 bases fit TRBD1. Per germline, CDR1 LGHNA and CDR2 YSLEER. After removal of 1 base from V and 0 bases from J, the junction contained 11 bases not matched to a gene. The CDR3 is 18 residues long. The CDR3: CASSQVPRDSYLNTEAFF. DNA for the CDR3: TGCGCCAGCAGCCAAGTCCCGCGGGACAGCTATTTGAACACTGAAGCTTTCTTT.

The V and J genes are TRBV14 and TRBJ2-7, with D perhaps matching TRBD1 (5 bases). V was cut by 0 bases and J by 6 bases, with 15 bases left in between. In germline, CDR1 is SGHDN, CDR2 FVKESK. The CDR3 contains 15 residues. CDR3 sequence: CASSQEGSRVGEQYF. The CDR3 nucleotides are TGTGCCAGCAGCCAAGAGGGCAGCAGGGTTGGCGAGCAGTACTTC.

This clone was seen a handful of times. The chain combines TRBV5-1 with TRBJ1-2; D is possibly TRBD1 (6 bases). CDR1 and CDR2 (germline): SGHRS, YFSETQ. Between the trimmed V and J ends, which lost 0 bases and 8 bases, there was a span of 14 bases. The CDR3 covers 14 residues. CDR3 loop: CASSLAARGEGYTF. In DNA form, the CDR3 reads TGCGCCAGCAGCTTGGCCGCCAGGGGTGAGGGCTACACCTTC.

The V call is TRBV7-2, the J call TRBJ2-2; the D gene is possibly TRBD1 (5 bases). Germline V gene lookup returns CDR1 SGHTA and CDR2 FQGNSA. Trimming shortened V by 0 bases and J by 6 bases, and 8 bases separated the two germline ends. The length of the CDR3 is 14 residues. The CDR3 DNA sequence: TGTGCCAGCAGCTTAGCCCAGGGCCCCGGGGAGCTGTTTTTT. Translation: CASSLAQGPGELFF.

The rearrangement links TRBV28 to TRBJ2-7; TRBD1 might be the D (6 bases). CDR1 MDHEN and CDR2 SYDVKM come from the germline V gene. The CDR3 is 12 amino acids. The germline V and J ends were trimmed by 6 bases and 2 bases, with 8 bases remaining between them. The chain's CDR3 is CASRTGTYEQYF. In DNA, the CDR3 is TGTGCCAGCAGAACAGGGACCTACGAGCAGTACTTC.

V gene TRBV6-6 combines with J gene TRBJ1-1, with TRBD1 matching over 10 bases. The CDR3 is made up of 16 amino acids. J gave up 0 bases and V 6 bases, and 7 bases lay outside the gene matches. Germline-derived CDR1 and CDR2 are MNHNY and SVGAGI (reference sequence). The CDR3 protein is CASSQGQGEMNTEAFF. CDR3 DNA: TGTGCCAGCAGCCAAGGACAGGGGGAAATGAACACTGAAGCTTTCTTT.

CDR3 amino acids: CASSSTRLAGGPEQFF. CDR3 nucleotides: TGTGCCAGCAGTTCAACAAGACTAGCGGGAGGTCCGGAGCAGTTCTTC. V and J are TRBV27 and TRBJ2-1; TRBD2 matches 13 bases. Trimming cost V 4 bases and J 10 bases; bases outside gene matches: 10. Looked up from germline, CDR1 is MNHEY and CDR2 is SMNVEV (reference sequence). There are 16 residues in the CDR3.

This clone was seen just once. The chain joins TRBV5-1 to TRBJ1-2; the D gene is possibly TRBD1 (6 bases). CDR1 is SGHRS and CDR2 is YFSETQ in the germline V gene. This CDR3 spans 12 amino acids. V gave up 0 bases and J gave up 7 bases, with 7 bases separating them. CDR3 coding DNA: TGCGCCAGCAGCTTGGGGACAGTTGGCTACACCTTC. Its protein product is CASSLGTVGYTF.

The chain has TRBV2 and TRBJ2-4; tentative D call: TRBD2 (7 bases). Trimming removed 9 bases at V and 0 bases at J, with 12 bases between. Germline CDR1 and CDR2: SNHLY and FYNNEI. The CDR3 extends over 14 amino acids. The CDR3 coding sequence is TGTGCCAGTAGGGGGGGCCTAGCCAAAAACATTCAGTACTTC. It translates to CASRGGLAKNIQYF. Combining the CDR3 with reference TRBV2 and TRBJ2-4 gives the whole variable domain EPEVTQTPSHQVTQMGQEVILRCVPISNHLYFYWYRQILGQKVEFLVSFYNNEISEKSEIFDDQFSVERPDGSNFTLKIRSTKLEDSAMYFCASRGGLAKNIQYFGAGTRLSVL.

J is TRBJ2-1 and V is TRBV27, with 16 positions matching TRBD2. The CDR3 length is 19 residues. V was pared by 1 base and J by 1 base, with 4 bases of the junction left unmatched. CDR1 MNHEY and CDR2 SMNVEV come from the germline V gene (reference sequence). CDR3 nucleotide sequence: TGTGCCAGCAGTTTATACCTGGGACTAGCGGGGGGGTCCTACAATGAGCAGTTCTTC. It specifies CASSLYLGLAGGSYNEQFF.

The J gene is TRBJ2-5, the V gene TRBV6-5; possibly TRBD1 for D (6 bases). The J call could be wrong; TRBJ2-7 is a better fit for the DNA end. The CDR3 sequence is 16 residues long. Germline loops: CDR1 MNHEY, CDR2 SVGAGI. The CDR3 loop is CASSYLGRTVTYEQYF. The DNA of the CDR3 is TGTGCCAGCAGTTACCTCGGACGGACAGTGACCTACGAGCAGTACTTC.

V and J are TRBV10-3 and TRBJ1-1, with D maybe TRBD1 (5 bases). V lost 6 bases and J lost 2, with 19 bases in between. The germline gives CDR1 ENHRY, CDR2 SYGVKD. The CDR3 extends over 16 amino acids. CDR3 DNA: TGTGCCATCAGCCCGACAGCAGTCCAACTTAACACTGAAGCTTTCTTT. Translation: CAISPTAVQLNTEAFF.

The V and J genes are TRBV6-5 and TRBJ2-3; 9 nucleotides align to TRBD1. V shed 4 bases and J 2 bases; nucleotides not matched to a gene: 7. This CDR3 contains 16 residues. Germline V gene lookup returns CDR1 MNHEY and CDR2 SVGAGI. The CDR3 region has the DNA TGTGCCAGCAGTTCCCGGGACAGGGAATTCACAGATACGCAGTATTTT. Amino acid sequence: CASSSRDREFTDTQYF.

This chain connects TRBV25-1 to TRBJ1-1, with TRBD1 matching over 8 bases. Germline V gene sequence: CDR1 MGHDK, CDR2 SYGVNS. Losses at the gene ends were 5 bases for V and 5 bases for J; bases not matched to a gene: 7. The CDR3 covers 14 residues. CDR3 DNA: TGTGCCAGCAGTAATACAGGGGGTGGTACTGAAGCTTTCTTT. Translated, it gives CASSNTGGGTEAFF.

The chain has TRBV6-5 and TRBJ2-7; 9 bases line up with TRBD1. There are 13 residues in the CDR3. V gave up 4 bases and J gave up 5 bases; unmatched junction bases: 3. Germline CDR1 is MNHEY and CDR2 is SVGAGI. CDR3: CASSLQGAHEQYF. The CDR3, as DNA: TGTGCCAGCAGTTTACAGGGGGCCCACGAGCAGTACTTC.

This chain links TRBV9 with TRBJ2-3; the D is unclear. Germline V gene sequence: CDR1 SGDLS, CDR2 YYNGEE. Trimming left V 1 base short and J 0 bases short, with 6 bases between. The CDR3 has 14 amino acids. The CDR3 here is CASSVRSSTDTQYF. The CDR3 DNA is TGTGCCAGCAGCGTAAGGAGCAGCACAGATACGCAGTATTTT.

This chain links TRBV19 with TRBJ1-2, with TRBD1 identical over 9 bases. Germline loops: CDR1 LNHDA, CDR2 SQIVND (reference sequence). V was pared by 8 bases and J by 2 bases, with 0 bases of the junction left unmatched. CDR3 length: 12 residues. The DNA of the CDR3 is TGTGCCAGTGGACAGGGGAACTATGGCTACACCTTC. Translation gives CASGQGNYGYTF.

The CDR3 loop is CASSPTGMNTEAFF. As DNA, the CDR3 is TGTGCCAGCAGCCCCACAGGGATGAACACTGAAGCTTTCTTT. This chain uses TRBV27 with TRBJ1-1; TRBD1 is a possible D gene (6 bases). This CDR3 comprises 14 residues. Germline lookup yields CDR1 MNHEY and CDR2 SMNVEV (reference sequence). Trimming shortened V by 6 bases and J by 0 bases, and 11 bases separated the two germline ends.

The CDR3 nucleotides read TGTGCCAGCAGTGAATGGTCGGGAAGGTACAATGAGCAGTTCTTC. This sequence encodes CASSEWSGRYNEQFF. The chain recombines TRBV2 with TRBJ2-1; tentatively, D is TRBD2 (5 bases). The V gene lost 2 bases and the J gene lost 4 bases, with 12 bases spanning the gap. This CDR3 is 15 amino acids long. Per the germline V gene, CDR1 is SNHLY and CDR2 is FYNNEI. Together with reference TRBV2 and TRBJ2-1, the CDR3 gives the full variable domain: EPEVTQTPSHQVTQMGQEVILRCVPISNHLYFYWYRQILGQKVEFLVSFYNNEISEKSEIFDDQFSVERPDGSNFTLKIRSTKLEDSAMYFCASSEWSGRYNEQFFGPGTRLTVL.

V and J are TRBV20-1 and TRBJ2-2; tentatively, D is TRBD2 (5 bases). CDR3 size: 11 residues. V dropped 4 bases and J dropped 6 bases, with 6 bases sitting between them. Germline CDR1 DFQATT, CDR2 SNEGSKA (reference sequence). The CDR3 coding sequence is TGCAGTGCTAAGGAGGCCGGGGAGCTGTTTTTT. Encoded protein: CSAKEAGELFF.

The gene calls are TRBV7-2 and TRBJ2-7, with a weak D call TRBD2 (5 bases). The germline CDR1 and CDR2 sequences are SGHTA and FQGNSA. The CDR3 spans 15 residues. The germline V and J ends were trimmed by 1 base and 3 bases, with 13 bases remaining between them. The CDR3 nucleotides read TGTGCCAGCAGCTTAGGACGGGAACGTCTCTACGAGCAGTACTTC. Its protein product is CASSLGRERLYEQYF. Drawing the rest from reference TRBV7-2 and TRBJ2-7, the complete variable domain is GAGVSQSPSNKVTEKGKDVELRCDPISGHTALYWYRQSLGQGLEFLIYFQGNSAPDKSGLPSDRFSAERTGGSVSTLTIQRTQQEDSAVYLCASSLGRERLYEQYFGPGTRLTVT.

The J gene is TRBJ2-3, the V gene TRBV27; perhaps TRBD1 as D (6 bases). CDR3 length: 15 amino acids. With 7 bases removed from V and 2 bases from J, the gap between germline ends came to 16 bases. Germline V gives CDR1 MNHEY, CDR2 SMNVEV (reference sequence). CDR3 in DNA: TGTGCCAGCAAACAGGGCGTAATTAACACAGATACGCAGTATTTT. It is translated as CASKQGVINTDTQYF.

This clone was detected once. The chain combines TRBV2 with TRBJ2-6; TRBD1 matches 9 bases. V gave up 9 bases and J gave up 4 bases; unmatched junction bases: 16. The CDR3 spans 18 residues. The V gene's germline CDR1 is SNHLY and CDR2 FYNNEI. CDR3 DNA: TGTGCCAGTACCGCCCCGATAACAGGGGGCGACGGGGCCAACGTCCTGACTTTC. Translated, it gives CASTAPITGGDGANVLTF.

As to this clone: The same CDR3 arises from other DNA sequences in this sample as well. This rearrangement joins TRBV30 to TRBJ1-6; a weak D match, TRBD1 (5 bases). The CDR3 runs 13 residues. The ends were cut back, 5 bases at V and 6 bases at J, with 11 bases in the middle. Germline assignment: CDR1 GTSNPN and CDR2 SVGIG (reference sequence). The CDR3 protein is CAWSGLFNSPLHF. In nucleotides, the CDR3 is TGTGCCTGGTCAGGGTTGTTTAATTCACCCCTCCACTTT.

This clone was recorded once. The rearrangement links TRBV9 to TRBJ2-7; TRBD1 matches 11 bases. The CDR3 spans 15 residues. Germline CDR1 and CDR2: SGDLS and YYNGEE. V lost 3 bases, J lost 5 bases, and 7 bases stayed unmatched. The CDR3 reads CASSESRTGGNEQYF. The CDR3 coding sequence is TGTGCCAGCAGCGAATCGAGGACAGGGGGCAACGAGCAGTACTTC.

The chain carries TRBV11-3 and TRBJ2-1; TRBD1 agrees at 10 bases. The CDR3 runs 15 residues. V dropped 5 bases and J dropped 10; count of bases not matched to a gene: 11. Germline V gene data show CDR1 as SGHNT and CDR2 as YENEEA. CDR3 protein: CASSADGTGAPEQFF. The CDR3 DNA sequence: TGTGCCAGCAGCGCAGATGGGACAGGGGCCCCCGAGCAGTTCTTC.

The rearrangement joins TRBV9 to TRBJ2-7; D gene ambiguous. Germline lookup yields CDR1 SGDLS and CDR2 YYNGEE. The length of the CDR3 is 16 residues. Trimming shortened V by 0 bases and J by 0 bases, and 13 bases separated the two germline ends. CDR3 DNA: TGTGCCAGCAGCGTAGAGCCAGCGCCCTCCTCCTACGAGCAGTACTTC. Translated, it gives CASSVEPAPSSYEQYF. Drawing the rest from reference TRBV9 and TRBJ2-7, the complete variable domain is DSGVTQTPKHLITATGQRVTLRCSPRSGDLSVYWYQQSLDQGLQFLIQYYNGEERAKGNILERFSAQQFPDLHSELNLSSLELGDSALYFCASSVEPAPSSYEQYFGPGTRLTVT.

The V and J genes are TRBV4-3 and TRBJ1-2; weak D call: TRBD1 (5 bases). V lost 1 base and J lost 6, with 18 bases in between. The CDR3 covers 16 residues. Germline V gives CDR1 LGHNA, CDR2 YSLEER. The CDR3 spells CASSQGIFQGIDGYTF. The CDR3 DNA follows: TGCGCCAGCAGCCAAGGTATATTCCAGGGAATCGATGGCTACACCTTC.

The V and J genes are TRBV27 and TRBJ2-2; TRBD1 aligns across 7 bases. V gave up 3 bases and J gave up 0 bases; unmatched junction bases: 7. The CDR3 is 17 amino acids. Germline V CDR1 and CDR2: MNHEY, SMNVEV (reference sequence). For the CDR3, the DNA is TGTGCCAGCAGTTTGATACAGGGGACAGCGAACACCGGGGAGCTGTTTTTT. Its translation: CASSLIQGTANTGELFF.